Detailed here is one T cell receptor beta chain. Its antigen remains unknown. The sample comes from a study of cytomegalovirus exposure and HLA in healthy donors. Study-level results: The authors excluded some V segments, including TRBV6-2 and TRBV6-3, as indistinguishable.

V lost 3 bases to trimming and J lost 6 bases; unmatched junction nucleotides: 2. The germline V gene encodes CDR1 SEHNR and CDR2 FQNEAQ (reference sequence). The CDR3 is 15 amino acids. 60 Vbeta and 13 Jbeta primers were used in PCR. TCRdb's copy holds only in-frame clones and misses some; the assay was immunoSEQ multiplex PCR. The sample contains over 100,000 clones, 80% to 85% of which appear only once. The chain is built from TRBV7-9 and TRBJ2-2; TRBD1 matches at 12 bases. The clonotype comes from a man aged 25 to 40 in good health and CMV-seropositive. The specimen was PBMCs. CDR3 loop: CASSFGDRGPGELFF. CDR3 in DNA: TGTGCCAGCAGCTTTGGGGACAGGGGGCCCGGGGAGCTGTTTTTT.